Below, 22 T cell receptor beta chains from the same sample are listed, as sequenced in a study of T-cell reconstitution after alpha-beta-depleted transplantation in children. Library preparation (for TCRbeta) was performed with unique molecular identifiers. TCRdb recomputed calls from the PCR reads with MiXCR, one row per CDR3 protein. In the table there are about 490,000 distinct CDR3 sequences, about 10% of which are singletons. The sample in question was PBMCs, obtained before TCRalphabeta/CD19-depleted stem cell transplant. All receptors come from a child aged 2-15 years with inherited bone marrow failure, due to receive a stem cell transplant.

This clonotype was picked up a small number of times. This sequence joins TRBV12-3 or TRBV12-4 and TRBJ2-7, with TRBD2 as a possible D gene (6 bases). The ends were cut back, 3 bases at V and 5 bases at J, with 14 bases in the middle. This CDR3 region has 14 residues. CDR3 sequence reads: CASSFGREVDEQYF. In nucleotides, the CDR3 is TGTGCCAGCAGTTTTGGCAGGGAGGTCGACGAGCAGTACTTC.

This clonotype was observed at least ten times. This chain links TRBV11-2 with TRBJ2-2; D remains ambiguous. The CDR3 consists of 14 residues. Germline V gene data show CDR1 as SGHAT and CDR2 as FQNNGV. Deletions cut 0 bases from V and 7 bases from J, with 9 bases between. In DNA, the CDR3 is TGTGCCAGCAGCTTAGATCCTGATGGCGGGGAGCTGTTTTTT. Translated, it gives CASSLDPDGGELFF.

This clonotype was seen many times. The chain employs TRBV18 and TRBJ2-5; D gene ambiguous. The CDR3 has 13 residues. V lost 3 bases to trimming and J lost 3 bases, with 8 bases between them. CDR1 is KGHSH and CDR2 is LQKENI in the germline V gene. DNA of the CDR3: TGTGCCAGCTCACCGTATCCTGAAGAGACCCAGTACTTC. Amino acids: CASSPYPEETQYF.

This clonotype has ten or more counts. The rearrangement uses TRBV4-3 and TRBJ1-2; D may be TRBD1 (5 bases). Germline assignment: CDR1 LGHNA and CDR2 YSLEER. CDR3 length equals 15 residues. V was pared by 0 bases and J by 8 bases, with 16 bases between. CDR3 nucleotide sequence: TGCGCCAGCAGCCAAGAGGGCAGGGCCCCCGGCGGCTACACCTTC. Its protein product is CASSQEGRAPGGYTF.

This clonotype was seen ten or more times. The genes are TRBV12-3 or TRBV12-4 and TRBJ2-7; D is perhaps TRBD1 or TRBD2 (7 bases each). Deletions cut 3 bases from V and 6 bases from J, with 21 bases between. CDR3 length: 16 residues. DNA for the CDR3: TGTGCCAGCAGTTTGGGTGGGGAGGGGGCGTTTTCCGAGCAGTACTTC. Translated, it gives CASSLGGEGAFSEQYF.

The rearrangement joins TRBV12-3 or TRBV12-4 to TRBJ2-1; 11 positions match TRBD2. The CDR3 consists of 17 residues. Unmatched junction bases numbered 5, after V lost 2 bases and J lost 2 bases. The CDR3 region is CASSLRSGRATYNEQFF. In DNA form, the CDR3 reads TGTGCCAGCAGTTTACGTAGCGGGAGGGCCACCTACAATGAGCAGTTCTTC.

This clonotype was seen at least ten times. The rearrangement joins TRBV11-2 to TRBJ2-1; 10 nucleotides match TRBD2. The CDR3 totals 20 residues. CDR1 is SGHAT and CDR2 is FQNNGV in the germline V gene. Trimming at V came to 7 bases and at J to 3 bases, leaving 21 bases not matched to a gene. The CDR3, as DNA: TGTGCCAGCACCCCCTGGGGGCTAGCGGGAGCCAGGCAGCTCTACAATGAGCAGTTCTTC. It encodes CASTPWGLAGARQLYNEQFF.

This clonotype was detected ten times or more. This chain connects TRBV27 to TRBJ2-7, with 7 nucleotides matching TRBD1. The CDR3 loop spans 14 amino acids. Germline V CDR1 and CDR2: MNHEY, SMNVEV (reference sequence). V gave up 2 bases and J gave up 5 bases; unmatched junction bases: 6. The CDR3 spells CASSLGGQINEQYF. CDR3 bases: TGTGCCAGCAGTTTAGGGGGACAGATTAACGAGCAGTACTTC.

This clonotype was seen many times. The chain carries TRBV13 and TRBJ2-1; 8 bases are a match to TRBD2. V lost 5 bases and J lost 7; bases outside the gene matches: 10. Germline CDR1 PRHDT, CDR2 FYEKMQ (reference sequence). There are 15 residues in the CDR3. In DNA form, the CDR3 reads TGTGCCAGCAGCAGAGACCTAGCGGGTTATAATGAGCAGTTCTTC. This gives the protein CASSRDLAGYNEQFF.

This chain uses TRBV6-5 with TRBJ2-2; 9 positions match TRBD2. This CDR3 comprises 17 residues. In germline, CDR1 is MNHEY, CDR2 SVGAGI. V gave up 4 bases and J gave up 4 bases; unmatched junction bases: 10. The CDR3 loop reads CASSSTGLARSTGELFF. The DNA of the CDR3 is TGTGCCAGCAGTTCCACAGGACTAGCGCGGAGCACCGGGGAGCTGTTTTTT.

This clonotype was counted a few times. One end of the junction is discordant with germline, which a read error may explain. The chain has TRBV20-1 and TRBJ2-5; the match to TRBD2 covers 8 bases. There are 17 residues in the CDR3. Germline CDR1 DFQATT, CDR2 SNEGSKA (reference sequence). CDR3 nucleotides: TGCTGTGCTAGAGGGGGTAGCGGGACTCATGGGGGGGAGACCCAGTACTTC. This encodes CCARGGSGTHGGETQYF.

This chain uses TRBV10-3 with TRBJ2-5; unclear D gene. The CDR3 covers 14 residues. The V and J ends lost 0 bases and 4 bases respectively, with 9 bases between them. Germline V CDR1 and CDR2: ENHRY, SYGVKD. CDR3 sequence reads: CAISESHGLETQYF. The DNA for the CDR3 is TGTGCCATCAGTGAGTCGCATGGGTTAGAGACCCAGTACTTC.

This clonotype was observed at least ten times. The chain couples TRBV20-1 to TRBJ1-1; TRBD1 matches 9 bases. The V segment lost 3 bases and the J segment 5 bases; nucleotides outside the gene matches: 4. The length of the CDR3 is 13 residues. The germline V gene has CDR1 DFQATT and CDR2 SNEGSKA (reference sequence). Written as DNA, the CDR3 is TGCAGTGCTAGGCCCGGACAGGGGACTGAAGCTTTCTTT. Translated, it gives CSARPGQGTEAFF.

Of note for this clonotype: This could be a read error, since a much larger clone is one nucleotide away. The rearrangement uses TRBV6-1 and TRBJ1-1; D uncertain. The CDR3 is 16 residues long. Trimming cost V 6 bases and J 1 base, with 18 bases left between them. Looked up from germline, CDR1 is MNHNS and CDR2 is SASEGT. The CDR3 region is CASSLAGGVTNTEAFF. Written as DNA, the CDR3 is TGTGCCAGCAGCTTGGCGGGCGGAGTAACGAACACTGAAGCTTTCTTT.

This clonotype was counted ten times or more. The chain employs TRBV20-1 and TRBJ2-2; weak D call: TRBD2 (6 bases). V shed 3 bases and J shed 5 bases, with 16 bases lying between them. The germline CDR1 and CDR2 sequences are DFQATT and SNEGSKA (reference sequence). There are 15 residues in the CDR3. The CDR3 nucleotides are TGCAGTGCTAGCGTCGGAGGGCTATTTACCGGGGAGCTGTTTTTT. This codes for CSASVGGLFTGELFF.

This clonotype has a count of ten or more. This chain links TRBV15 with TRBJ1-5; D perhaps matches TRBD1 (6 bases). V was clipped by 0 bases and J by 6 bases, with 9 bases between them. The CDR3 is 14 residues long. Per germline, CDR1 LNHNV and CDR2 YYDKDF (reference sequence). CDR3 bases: TGTGCCACCAGCAGAGAATCAGGGGTTCAGCCCCAGCATTTT. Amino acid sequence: CATSRESGVQPQHF.

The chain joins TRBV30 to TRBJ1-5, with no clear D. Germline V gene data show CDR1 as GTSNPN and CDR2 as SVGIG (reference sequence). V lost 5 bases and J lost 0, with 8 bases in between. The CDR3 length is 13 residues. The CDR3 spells CAWSTDSNQPQHF. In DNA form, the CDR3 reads TGTGCCTGGTCAACAGATAGCAATCAGCCCCAGCATTTT.

Here the CDR3 DNA reads TGCGCCAGCAGTCCTCTCCCGGGACAGGGGACTAACGAGCAGTACTTC. This gives the protein CASSPLPGQGTNEQYF. The rearrangement uses TRBV10-1 and TRBJ2-7; 10 bases are shared with TRBD1. J was trimmed by 5 bases and V by 5 bases; bases with no gene match: 12. The length of the CDR3 is 16 residues. Germline CDR1 WNHNN, CDR2 SYGVQD (reference sequence).

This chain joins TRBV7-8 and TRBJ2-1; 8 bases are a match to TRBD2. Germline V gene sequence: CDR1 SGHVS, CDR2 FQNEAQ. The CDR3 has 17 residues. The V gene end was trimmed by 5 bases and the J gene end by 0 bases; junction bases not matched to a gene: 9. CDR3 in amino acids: CASSPGLVGSSYNEQFF. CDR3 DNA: TGTGCCAGCAGCCCGGGACTAGTAGGGAGCTCCTACAATGAGCAGTTCTTC.

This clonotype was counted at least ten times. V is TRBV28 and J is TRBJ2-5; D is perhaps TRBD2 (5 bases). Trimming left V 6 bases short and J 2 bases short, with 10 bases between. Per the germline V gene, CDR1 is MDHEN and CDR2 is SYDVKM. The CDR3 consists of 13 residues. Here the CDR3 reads CASSPSGQETQYF. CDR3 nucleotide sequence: TGTGCCAGCAGCCCTTCGGGGCAAGAGACCCAGTACTTC.

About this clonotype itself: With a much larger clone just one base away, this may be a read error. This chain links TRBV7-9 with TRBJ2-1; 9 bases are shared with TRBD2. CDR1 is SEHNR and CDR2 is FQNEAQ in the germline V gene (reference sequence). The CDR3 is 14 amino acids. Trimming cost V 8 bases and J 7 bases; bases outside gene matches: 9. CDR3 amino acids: CASAISGSWNEQFF. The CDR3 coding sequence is TGTGCCAGCGCCATTAGCGGGAGTTGGAATGAGCAGTTCTTC.

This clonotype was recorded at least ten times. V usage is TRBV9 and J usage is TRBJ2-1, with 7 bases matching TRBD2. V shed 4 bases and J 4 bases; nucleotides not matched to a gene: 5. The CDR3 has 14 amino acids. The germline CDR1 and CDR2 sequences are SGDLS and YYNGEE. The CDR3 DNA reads TGTGCCAGCAGCTTTGCGGGAGAGTACAATGAGCAGTTCTTC. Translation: CASSFAGEYNEQFF.